These 23 T cell receptor beta chains share one sample of origin, sequenced in a study of shared clonotypes between healthy human individuals. CD8 cells regarded as naive lacked CD45RO, were positively chosen for CCR7, and omitted terminally differentiated effector memory CD45RA+ cells. Sequencing used immunoSEQ multiplex PCR; TCRdb keeps in-frame clones, though not all of them. The table includes approximately 720,000 clones, approximately 90% detected once. Material: naive CD8+ T cells sorted from blood. The receptors were gathered from a man aged 25-45 years in good health.

This chain uses TRBV15 with TRBJ1-2; TRBD1 might be the D (6 bases). Germline loops: CDR1 LNHNV, CDR2 YYDKDF (reference sequence). V lost 3 bases and J 4 bases, leaving 12 bases between the germline ends. The CDR3 has 14 amino acids. CDR3 nucleotide sequence: TGTGCCACCAGCAGCACCAAGGGGGGCTATGGCTACACCTTC. It encodes CATSSTKGGYGYTF.

The V call is TRBV15, the J call TRBJ1-2; D is unclear. This CDR3 is built from 16 residues. Trimming removed 0 bases at V and 4 bases at J, with 15 bases between. CDR1 LNHNV and CDR2 YYDKDF come from the germline V gene (reference sequence). The CDR3 loop reads CATSRDRGPTPYGYTF. CDR3 sequence (DNA): TGTGCCACCAGCAGAGATCGAGGTCCGACACCCTATGGCTACACCTTC.

V usage is TRBV7-9 and J usage is TRBJ2-4, with 12 bases matching TRBD2. Germline loops: CDR1 SEHNR, CDR2 FQNEAQ (reference sequence). V lost 1 base to trimming and J lost 5 bases; unmatched junction nucleotides: 3. The CDR3 is 16 residues long. The CDR3 region has the DNA TGTGCCAGCAGCTTAGAGACTAGCGGGGGCCAAAACATTCAGTACTTC. Translation: CASSLETSGGQNIQYF.

The J gene is TRBJ1-5, the V gene TRBV19; 8 bases fit TRBD1. Losses at the gene ends were 6 bases for V and 2 bases for J; bases not matched to a gene: 3. The CDR3 loop spans 14 amino acids. CDR1 LNHDA and CDR2 SQIVND come from the germline V gene (reference sequence). The CDR3 DNA reads as TGTGCCAGTAGCCTGACAGGGGGCAATCAGCCCCAGCATTTT. This gives the protein CASSLTGGNQPQHF.

The rearrangement uses TRBV5-5 and TRBJ2-7; 9 positions agree with TRBD2. The CDR3 covers 14 residues. The germline V gene encodes CDR1 SGHKS and CDR2 YYEKEE (reference sequence). V dropped 2 bases and J dropped 3; count of bases not matched to a gene: 3. Here the CDR3 reads CASSLSSGIYEQYF. The DNA for the CDR3 is TGTGCCAGCAGCTTATCTAGCGGGATCTACGAGCAGTACTTC.

This chain joins TRBV19 and TRBJ2-7; 10 bases match TRBD1. This CDR3 contains 14 residues. Germline CDR1 reads LNHDA; CDR2 reads SQIVND (reference sequence). The J segment lost 3 bases and the V segment lost 6 bases, leaving 5 bases of the junction unmatched. The CDR3 is CASRLGTGDYEQYF. The CDR3 DNA reads as TGTGCCAGTAGACTGGGGACAGGGGACTACGAGCAGTACTTC.

This rearrangement joins TRBV5-4 to TRBJ2-3, with TRBD1 identical over 9 bases. The junction had 11 bases not matched to a gene; V was cut back by 1 base and J by 5 bases. The CDR3 extends over 17 amino acids. Germline lookup yields CDR1 SGHNT and CDR2 YYREEE (reference sequence). CDR3 region: CASSLPLPGTGKDTQYF. CDR3 DNA: TGTGCCAGCAGCTTGCCTTTACCTGGGACAGGGAAAGATACGCAGTATTTT.

The chain joins TRBV2 to TRBJ2-7; tentative D call: TRBD2 (6 bases). The CDR3 length is 11 residues. Trimming took 11 bases from V and 3 from J, leaving 11 bases between them. The germline CDR1 and CDR2 sequences are SNHLY and FYNNEI. The CDR3 DNA follows: TGTGCCGGCCGGGAGCTCTACGAGCAGTACTTC. This translates into CAGRELYEQYF.

The chain couples TRBV9 to TRBJ2-5, with a tentative D call TRBD2 (6 bases). Germline V lookup: CDR1 SGDLS, CDR2 YYNGEE. The CDR3 is made up of 15 amino acids. V was shortened by 3 bases and J by 4 bases, with 16 bases between the two germline ends. This CDR3 reads CASSAADRGAETQYF. The CDR3 nucleotides are TGTGCCAGCAGCGCGGCCGACCGCGGGGCAGAGACCCAGTACTTC. Variable domain in full (rest from reference TRBV9 and TRBJ2-5): DSGVTQTPKHLITATGQRVTLRCSPRSGDLSVYWYQQSLDQGLQFLIQYYNGEERAKGNILERFSAQQFPDLHSELNLSSLELGDSALYFCASSAADRGAETQYFGPGTRLLVL.

The chain is built from TRBV5-1 and TRBJ2-1; 14 bases fit TRBD2. The ends lost 4 bases at V and 7 bases at J; junction bases unmatched: 7. CDR3 size: 16 residues. CDR1 and CDR2 from the germline V gene are SGHRS and YFSETQ. CDR3: CASSPGTSGSSNEQFF. The CDR3 DNA follows: TGCGCCAGCAGCCCAGGGACTAGCGGGAGTTCTAATGAGCAGTTCTTC.

The CDR3 DNA follows: TGTGCCAGCAGTTTCTCCTGGGACAGGGGCTACGAGCAGTACTTC. It specifies CASSFSWDRGYEQYF. The chain carries TRBV28 and TRBJ2-7; 10 bases fit TRBD1. Unmatched junction bases numbered 5, after V lost 3 bases and J lost 3 bases. CDR3 length: 15 residues. In germline, CDR1 is MDHEN, CDR2 SYDVKM.

In this sample, this clone turned up a few times. V usage is TRBV9 and J usage is TRBJ2-1; the D is unclear. Germline loops: CDR1 SGDLS, CDR2 YYNGEE. This CDR3 is built from 9 residues. Trimming removed 7 bases from V and 15 bases from J, with 11 bases in between. CDR3 nucleotide sequence: TGTGCCAGCGGCCCCCTGCCGTTCTTC. It codes for CASGPLPFF.

The chain combines TRBV5-4 with TRBJ2-7; D remains ambiguous. The CDR3 extends over 14 amino acids. CDR1 is SGHNT, CDR2 YYREEE, per germline (reference sequence). V gave up 4 bases and J gave up 5 bases, with 16 bases separating them. As DNA, the CDR3 is TGTGCCAGCAGCCCATACTTGGGTTTCGACGAGCAGTACTTC. Protein: CASSPYLGFDEQYF.

V gene TRBV5-1 combines with J gene TRBJ2-1, with unresolved D. CDR1 is SGHRS, CDR2 YFSETQ, per germline. This CDR3 is built from 13 residues. V lost 4 bases to trimming and J lost 2 bases, with 7 bases between them. The CDR3 region is CASSPITYNEQFF. The CDR3 DNA follows: TGCGCCAGCAGCCCAATTACCTACAATGAGCAGTTCTTC.

The chain combines TRBV7-9 with TRBJ2-7; D call uncertain. From germline, CDR1 is SEHNR and CDR2 FQNEAQ (reference sequence). The CDR3 covers 15 residues. V was shortened by 5 bases and J by 7 bases, with 21 bases between the two germline ends. The CDR3 bases are TGTGCCAGCAGCCCTCGAAGGTCTCTCGACGAGGAGCAGTACTTC. Amino acid sequence: CASSPRRSLDEEQYF.

The V and J genes are TRBV7-2 and TRBJ2-7; no clear D. Germline values: CDR1 SGHTA, CDR2 FQGNSA. The CDR3 covers 14 residues. V gave up 2 bases and J gave up 2 bases, with 10 bases separating them. CDR3 nucleotides: TGTGCCAGCAGCTTATTTGGAATCACCTACGAGCAGTACTTC. Amino acid sequence: CASSLFGITYEQYF.

The genes are TRBV11-2 and TRBJ2-2; D ambiguous. The V and J ends lost 2 bases and 6 bases respectively, with 7 bases between them. The CDR3 is 13 amino acids. The germline gives CDR1 SGHAT, CDR2 FQNNGV. The CDR3 DNA follows: TGTGCCAGCAGCTTATGGAGTTCCGGGGAGCTGTTTTTT. Protein sequence: CASSLWSSGELFF.

A few counts support this clone. CDR3 nucleotides: TGTGCCAGCAGTAAAGCCGGGAACTCCTACAATGAGCAGTTCTTC. Translation gives CASSKAGNSYNEQFF. The chain uses TRBV25-1 and TRBJ2-1; D may be TRBD2 (5 bases). Trimming took 5 bases from V and 0 from J, leaving 11 bases between them. The germline V gene has CDR1 MGHDK and CDR2 SYGVNS. The CDR3 extends over 15 amino acids.

The chain combines TRBV7-8 with TRBJ1-2, with D unclear. The V gene lost 2 bases and the J gene lost 7 bases, with 8 bases spanning the gap. Germline-derived CDR1 and CDR2 are SGHVS and FQNEAQ. This CDR3 spans 12 amino acids. CDR3 coding DNA: TGTGCCAGCAGCTTACCCCCGCCTGGCTACACCTTC. Translation gives CASSLPPPGYTF.

This sequence joins TRBV4-2 and TRBJ1-1; TRBD1 matches 10 bases. CDR3 length: 19 amino acids. Per germline, CDR1 LGHNA and CDR2 YNFKEQ. Unmatched junction bases numbered 15, after V lost 2 bases and J lost 3 bases. The CDR3 protein is CASSQHERADRGQDTEAFF. The CDR3, as DNA: TGTGCCAGCAGCCAACACGAAAGGGCTGACAGGGGGCAGGACACTGAAGCTTTCTTT.

V and J are TRBV14 and TRBJ2-7, with D possibly matching TRBD2 (6 bases). The germline V gene has CDR1 SGHDN and CDR2 FVKESK. CDR3 length: 15 residues. V was cut by 3 bases and J by 3 bases, with 15 bases left in between. For the CDR3, the DNA is TGTGCCAGCAGCCATCCTGGGACGGGGGACTACGAGCAGTACTTC. Amino acids: CASSHPGTGDYEQYF.

The genes are TRBV6-5 and TRBJ2-1; 8 bases are a match to TRBD1. The length of the CDR3 is 15 residues. The trim removed 4 bases at V and 8 bases at J, leaving 10 bases unmatched. Germline CDR1 is MNHEY and CDR2 is SVGAGI. CDR3 nucleotide sequence: TGTGCCAGCAGTTGGACAGGGACCCAATCCCATGAGCAGTTCTTC. Translation: CASSWTGTQSHEQFF.

The CDR3 DNA follows: TGTGCCAGCAGCGTGACATCAGATACGCAGTATTTT. Amino acids: CASSVTSDTQYF. V gene TRBV7-9 combines with J gene TRBJ2-3; D unclear. Germline CDR1 SEHNR, CDR2 FQNEAQ (reference sequence). The CDR3 runs 12 residues. V lost 5 bases to trimming and J lost 4 bases, with 7 bases between them.